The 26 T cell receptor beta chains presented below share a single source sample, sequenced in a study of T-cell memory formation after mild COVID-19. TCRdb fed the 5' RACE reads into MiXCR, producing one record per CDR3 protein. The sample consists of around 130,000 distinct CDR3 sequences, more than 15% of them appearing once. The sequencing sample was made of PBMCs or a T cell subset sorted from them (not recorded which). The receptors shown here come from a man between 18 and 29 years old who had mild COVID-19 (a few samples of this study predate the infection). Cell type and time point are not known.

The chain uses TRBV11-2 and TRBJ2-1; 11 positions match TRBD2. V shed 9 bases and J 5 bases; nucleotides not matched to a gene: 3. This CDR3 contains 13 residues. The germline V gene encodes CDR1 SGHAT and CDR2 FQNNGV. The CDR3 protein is CASRLAGNNEQFF. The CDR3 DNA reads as TGTGCCAGTAGACTAGCGGGAAACAATGAGCAGTTCTTC.

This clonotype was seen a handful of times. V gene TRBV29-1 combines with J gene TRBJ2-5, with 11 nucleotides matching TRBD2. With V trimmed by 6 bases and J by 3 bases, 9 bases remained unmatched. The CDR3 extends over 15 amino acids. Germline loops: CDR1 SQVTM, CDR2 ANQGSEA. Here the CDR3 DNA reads TGCAGCGTGAGCTCCGGGACTAGCGGTAAAGAGACCCAGTACTTC. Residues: CSVSSGTSGKETQYF.

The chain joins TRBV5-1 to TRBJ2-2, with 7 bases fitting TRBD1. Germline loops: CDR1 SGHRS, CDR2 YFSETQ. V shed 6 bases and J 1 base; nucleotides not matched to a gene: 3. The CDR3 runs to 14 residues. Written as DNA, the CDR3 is TGCGCCAGCAAAGGACAGGTGAACACCGGGGAGCTGTTTTTT. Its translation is CASKGQVNTGELFF.

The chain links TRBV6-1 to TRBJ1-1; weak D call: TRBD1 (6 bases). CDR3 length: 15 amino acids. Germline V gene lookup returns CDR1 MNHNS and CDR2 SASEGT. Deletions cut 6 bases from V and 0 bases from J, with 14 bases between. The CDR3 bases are TGTGCCAGCAGGACAGGTTCAAGCATGAACACTGAAGCTTTCTTT. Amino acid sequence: CASRTGSSMNTEAFF.

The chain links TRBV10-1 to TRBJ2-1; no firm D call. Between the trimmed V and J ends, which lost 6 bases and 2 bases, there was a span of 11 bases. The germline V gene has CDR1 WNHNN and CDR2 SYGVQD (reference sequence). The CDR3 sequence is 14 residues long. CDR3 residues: CASSLYRAYNEQFF. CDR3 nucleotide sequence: TGCGCCAGCAGCCTATATCGGGCCTACAATGAGCAGTTCTTC.

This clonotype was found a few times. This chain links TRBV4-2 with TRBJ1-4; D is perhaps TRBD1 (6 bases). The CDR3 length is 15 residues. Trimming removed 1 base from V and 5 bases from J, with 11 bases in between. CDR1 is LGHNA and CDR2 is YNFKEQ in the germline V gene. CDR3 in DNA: TGTGCCAGCAGCCAAGTAGGGGGATCAAATGAAAAACTGTTTTTT. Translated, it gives CASSQVGGSNEKLFF.

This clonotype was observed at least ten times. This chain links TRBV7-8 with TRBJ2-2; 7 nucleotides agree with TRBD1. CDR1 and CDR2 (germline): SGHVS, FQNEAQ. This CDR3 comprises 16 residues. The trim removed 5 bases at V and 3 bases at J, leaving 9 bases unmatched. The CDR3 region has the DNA TGTGCCAGCAGCCGCTTGACAGGGATCTACACCGGGGAGCTGTTTTTT. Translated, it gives CASSRLTGIYTGELFF. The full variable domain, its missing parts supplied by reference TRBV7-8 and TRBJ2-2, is GAGVSQSPRYKVAKRGQDVALRCDPISGHVSLFWYQQALGQGPEFLTYFQNEAQLDKSGLPSDRFFAERPEGSVSTLKIQRTQQEDSAVYLCASSRLTGIYTGELFFGEGSRLTVL.

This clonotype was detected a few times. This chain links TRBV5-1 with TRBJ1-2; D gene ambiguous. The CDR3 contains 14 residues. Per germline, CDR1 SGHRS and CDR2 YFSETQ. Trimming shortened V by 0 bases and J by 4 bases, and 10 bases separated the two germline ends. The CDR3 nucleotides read TGCGCCAGCAGCTTGGAACCTGGGGTCTATGGCTACACCTTC. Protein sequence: CASSLEPGVYGYTF.

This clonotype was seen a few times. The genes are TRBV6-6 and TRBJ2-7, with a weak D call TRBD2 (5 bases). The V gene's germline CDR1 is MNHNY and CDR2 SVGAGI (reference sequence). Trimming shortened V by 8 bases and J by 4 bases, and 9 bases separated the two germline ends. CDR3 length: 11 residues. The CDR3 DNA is TGTGCCAGCGGCGGGTGGTACGAGCAGTACGTC. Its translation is CASGGWYEQYV.

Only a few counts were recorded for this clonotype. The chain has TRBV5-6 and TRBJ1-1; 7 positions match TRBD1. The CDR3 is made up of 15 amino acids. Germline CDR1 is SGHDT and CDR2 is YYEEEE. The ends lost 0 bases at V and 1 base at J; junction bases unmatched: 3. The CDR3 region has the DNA TGTGCCAGCAGCTTGGGGACAGGAGGGAACACTGAAGCTTTCTTT. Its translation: CASSLGTGGNTEAFF. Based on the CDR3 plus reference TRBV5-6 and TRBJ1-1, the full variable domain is DAGVTQSPTHLIKTRGQQVTLRCSPKSGHDTVSWYQQALGQGPQFIFQYYEEEERQRGNFPDRFSGHQFPNYSSELNVNALLLGDSALYLCASSLGTGGNTEAFFGQGTRLTVV.

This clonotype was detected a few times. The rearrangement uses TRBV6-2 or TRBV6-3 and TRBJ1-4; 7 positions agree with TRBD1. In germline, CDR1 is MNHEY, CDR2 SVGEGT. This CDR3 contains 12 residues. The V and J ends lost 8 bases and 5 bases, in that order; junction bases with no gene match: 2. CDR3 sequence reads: CASGTDNEKLFF. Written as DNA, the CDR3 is TGTGCCAGCGGGACAGACAATGAAAAACTGTTTTTT.

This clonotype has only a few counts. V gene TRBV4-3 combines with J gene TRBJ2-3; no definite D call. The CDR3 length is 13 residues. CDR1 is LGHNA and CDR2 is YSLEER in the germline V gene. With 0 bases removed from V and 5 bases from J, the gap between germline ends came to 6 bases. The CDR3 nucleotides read TGCGCCAGCAGCCAAGATCGGAGAGATACGCAGTATTTT. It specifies CASSQDRRDTQYF.

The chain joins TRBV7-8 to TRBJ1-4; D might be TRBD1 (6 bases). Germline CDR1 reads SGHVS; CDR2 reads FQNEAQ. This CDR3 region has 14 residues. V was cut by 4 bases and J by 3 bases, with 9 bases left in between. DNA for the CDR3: TGTGCCAGCAGCTCCAGGGGATCTAATGAAAAACTGTTTTTT. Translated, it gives CASSSRGSNEKLFF.

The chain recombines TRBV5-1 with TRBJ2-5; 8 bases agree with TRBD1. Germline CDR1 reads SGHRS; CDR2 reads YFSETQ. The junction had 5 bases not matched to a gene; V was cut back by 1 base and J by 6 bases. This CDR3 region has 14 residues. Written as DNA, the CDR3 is TGCGCCAGCAGCTTGACAGGGGGGTTTCAGACCCAGTACTTC. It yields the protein CASSLTGGFQTQYF.

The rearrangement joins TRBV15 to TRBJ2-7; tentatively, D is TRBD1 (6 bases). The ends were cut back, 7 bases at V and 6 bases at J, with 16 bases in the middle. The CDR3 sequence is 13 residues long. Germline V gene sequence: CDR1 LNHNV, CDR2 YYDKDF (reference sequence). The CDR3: CATTLGAGVEQYF. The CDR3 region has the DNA TGTGCCACCACCCTGGGGGCAGGGGTCGAGCAGTACTTC.

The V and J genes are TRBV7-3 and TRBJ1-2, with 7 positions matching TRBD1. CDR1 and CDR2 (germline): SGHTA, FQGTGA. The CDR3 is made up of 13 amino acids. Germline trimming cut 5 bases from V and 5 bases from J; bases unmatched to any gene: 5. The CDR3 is CASSPGTAYGYTF. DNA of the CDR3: TGTGCCAGCAGCCCCGGGACAGCGTATGGCTACACCTTC.

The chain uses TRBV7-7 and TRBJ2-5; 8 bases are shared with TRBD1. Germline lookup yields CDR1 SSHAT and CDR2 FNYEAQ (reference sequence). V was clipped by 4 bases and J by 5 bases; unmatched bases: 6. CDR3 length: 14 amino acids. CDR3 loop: CASSSTGAGETQYF. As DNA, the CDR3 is TGTGCCAGCAGCTCGACAGGGGCAGGGGAGACCCAGTACTTC.

CDR3 DNA: TGTGCCAGCATCTCTCCGAACACCGGGGAGCTGTTTTTT. Protein sequence: CASISPNTGELFF. The chain carries TRBV6-5 and TRBJ2-2; no firm D call. Germline values: CDR1 MNHEY, CDR2 SVGAGI. There are 13 residues in the CDR3. Trimming took 7 bases from V and 0 from J, leaving 6 bases between them.

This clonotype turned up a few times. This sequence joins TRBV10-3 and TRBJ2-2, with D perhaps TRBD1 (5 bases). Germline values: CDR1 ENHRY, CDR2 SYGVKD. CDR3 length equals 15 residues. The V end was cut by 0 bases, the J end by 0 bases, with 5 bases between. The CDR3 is CAISESGPNTGELFF. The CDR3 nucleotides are TGTGCCATCAGTGAGTCGGGGCCGAACACCGGGGAGCTGTTTTTT.

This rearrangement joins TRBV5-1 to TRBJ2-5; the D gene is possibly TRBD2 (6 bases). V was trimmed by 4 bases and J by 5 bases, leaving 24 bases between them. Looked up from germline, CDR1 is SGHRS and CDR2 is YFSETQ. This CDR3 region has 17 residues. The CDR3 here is CASSATAGLAVGETQYF. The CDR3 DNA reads TGCGCCAGCAGCGCCACGGCGGGACTGGCGGTGGGGGAGACCCAGTACTTC.

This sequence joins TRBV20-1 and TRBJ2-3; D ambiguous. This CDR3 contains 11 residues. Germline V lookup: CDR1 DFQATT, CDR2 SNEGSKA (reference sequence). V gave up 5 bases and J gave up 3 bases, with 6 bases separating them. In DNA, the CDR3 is TGCAGTGCTCCGAAGACAGATACGCAGTATTTT. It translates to CSAPKTDTQYF.

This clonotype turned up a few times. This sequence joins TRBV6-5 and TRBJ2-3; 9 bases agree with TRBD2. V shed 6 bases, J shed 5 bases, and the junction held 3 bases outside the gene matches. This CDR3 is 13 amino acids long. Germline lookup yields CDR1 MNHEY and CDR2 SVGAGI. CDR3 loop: CASRLAGIDTQYF. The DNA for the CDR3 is TGTGCCAGCAGACTAGCGGGTATAGATACGCAGTATTTT.

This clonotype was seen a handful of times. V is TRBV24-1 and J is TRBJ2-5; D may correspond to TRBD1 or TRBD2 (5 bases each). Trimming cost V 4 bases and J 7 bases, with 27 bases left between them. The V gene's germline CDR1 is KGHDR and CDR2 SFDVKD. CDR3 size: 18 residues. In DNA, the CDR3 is TGTGCCACCAGTGACCACTCCGACAGTGGGGCCCGAGCGGCGACCCAGTACTTC. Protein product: CATSDHSDSGARAATQYF.

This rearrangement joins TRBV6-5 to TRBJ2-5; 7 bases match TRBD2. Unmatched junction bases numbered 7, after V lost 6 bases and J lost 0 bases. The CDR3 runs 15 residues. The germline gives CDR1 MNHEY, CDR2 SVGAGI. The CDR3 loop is CASRRTRWDQETQYF. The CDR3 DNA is TGTGCCAGCAGGCGGACTAGGTGGGACCAAGAGACCCAGTACTTC.

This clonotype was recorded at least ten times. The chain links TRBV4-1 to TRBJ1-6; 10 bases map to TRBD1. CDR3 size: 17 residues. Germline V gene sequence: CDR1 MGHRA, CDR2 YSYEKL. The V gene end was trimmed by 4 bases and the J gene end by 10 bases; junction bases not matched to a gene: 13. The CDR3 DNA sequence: TGCGCCAGCAGCCCAGCCCCGGGACAGGGGTATCCGTCACCCCTCCACTTT. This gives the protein CASSPAPGQGYPSPLHF.

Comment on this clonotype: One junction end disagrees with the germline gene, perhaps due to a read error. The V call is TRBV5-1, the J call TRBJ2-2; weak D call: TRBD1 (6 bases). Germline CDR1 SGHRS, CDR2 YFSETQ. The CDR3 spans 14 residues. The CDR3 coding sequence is TGCGCCAGCAGCCCCCTAGGGGGTTCCGGGGTGCTGTTTTTT. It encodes CASSPLGGSGVLFF.